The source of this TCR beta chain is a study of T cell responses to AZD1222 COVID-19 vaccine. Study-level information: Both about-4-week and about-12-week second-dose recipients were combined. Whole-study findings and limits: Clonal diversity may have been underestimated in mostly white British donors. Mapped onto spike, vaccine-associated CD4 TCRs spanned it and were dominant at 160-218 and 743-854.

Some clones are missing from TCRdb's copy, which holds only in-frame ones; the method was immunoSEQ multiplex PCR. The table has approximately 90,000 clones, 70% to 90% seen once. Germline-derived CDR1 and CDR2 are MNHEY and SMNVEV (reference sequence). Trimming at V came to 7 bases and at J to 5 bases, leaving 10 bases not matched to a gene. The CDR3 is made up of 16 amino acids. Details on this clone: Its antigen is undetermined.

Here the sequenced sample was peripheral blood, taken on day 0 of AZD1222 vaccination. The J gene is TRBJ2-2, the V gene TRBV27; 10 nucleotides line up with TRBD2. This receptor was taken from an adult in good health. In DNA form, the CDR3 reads TGTGCCAGCACCCCGTCTAGCGGGAGACGTACCGGGGAGCTGTTTTTT. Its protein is CASTPSSGRRTGELFF.